Each of the 7 T cell receptor beta chains below was sequenced from the same sample in a study of blood T cell repertoires in COVID-19. Profiled with immunoSEQ multiplex PCR; TCRdb holds only in-frame clones, not every one. The sample lists about 300,000 clones; just over 85% were seen once. Sequenced: PBMCs or T cells enriched from blood (not recorded which). The origin of the receptors is a man aged 30 to 45 who had recovered from COVID-19.

J is TRBJ2-1 and V is TRBV4-1; 10 bases align to TRBD2. The germline V gene has CDR1 MGHRA and CDR2 YSYEKL. Trimming at V came to 1 base and at J to 2 bases, leaving 2 bases not matched to a gene. The CDR3 extends over 16 amino acids. DNA for the CDR3: TGCGCCAGCAGCCAAGGACTAGCGGGTACCTACAATGAGCAGTTCTTC. Translated, it gives CASSQGLAGTYNEQFF.

The V call is TRBV6-5, the J call TRBJ1-5, with 7 bases that match TRBD1. In germline, CDR1 is MNHEY, CDR2 SVGAGI. The CDR3 totals 15 residues. V shed 0 bases and J 5 bases; nucleotides not matched to a gene: 4. The CDR3 nucleotides are TGTGCCAGCAGTTACTCCAGGGGGAGCCATCAGCCCCAGCATTTT. This encodes CASSYSRGSHQPQHF.

The CDR3 DNA follows: TGTGCCAGCAGCTTAAACTCCGGGACACCTATGGGGAACACTGAAGCTTTCTTT. Amino acids: CASSLNSGTPMGNTEAFF. The rearrangement joins TRBV11-2 to TRBJ1-1; maybe TRBD1 (6 bases). CDR3 length: 18 amino acids. The V end lost 2 bases, the J end lost 1 base, and 20 bases lay between the germline ends. Looked up from germline, CDR1 is SGHAT and CDR2 is FQNNGV.

This chain connects TRBV19 to TRBJ1-6; 7 bases fit TRBD1. Losses at the gene ends were 5 bases for V and 15 bases for J; bases not matched to a gene: 16. The CDR3 runs to 15 residues. Looked up from germline, CDR1 is LNHDA and CDR2 is SQIVND (reference sequence). Here the CDR3 reads CASSRGGTAFSLLHF. In nucleotides, the CDR3 is TGTGCCAGTAGTCGCGGGGGGACAGCGTTTTCGCTCCTCCACTTT.

This chain joins TRBV27 and TRBJ1-2, with unresolved D. This CDR3 contains 14 residues. In germline, CDR1 is MNHEY, CDR2 SMNVEV (reference sequence). Trimming shortened V by 2 bases and J by 6 bases, and 13 bases separated the two germline ends. The CDR3 nucleotides are TGTGCCAGCAGTTTAGGGCCTAAAACTGATGGCTACACCTTC. Translated: CASSLGPKTDGYTF.

For the CDR3, the DNA is TGTGCCACCAGCGGAAGTCAGATGAGCGGCTACGAGCAGTACTTC. Translating it yields CATSGSQMSGYEQYF. V and J are TRBV15 and TRBJ2-7; TRBD2 might be the D (5 bases). This CDR3 is built from 15 residues. V was clipped by 5 bases and J by 3 bases, with 17 bases between them. The germline CDR1 and CDR2 sequences are LNHNV and YYDKDF (reference sequence). The whole variable domain, filled in from reference TRBV15 and TRBJ2-7, reads DAMVIQNPRYQVTQFGKPVTLSCSQTLNHNVMYWYQQKSSQAPKLLFHYYDKDFNNEADTPDNFQSRRPNTSFCFLDIRSPGLGDTAMYLCATSGSQMSGYEQYFGPGTRLTVT.

The table lists this clone with a few counts. This chain uses TRBV20-1 with TRBJ2-7; 7 bases map to TRBD1. The V gene end was trimmed by 6 bases and the J gene end by 3 bases; junction bases not matched to a gene: 2. Germline CDR1 and CDR2: DFQATT and SNEGSKA (reference sequence). The CDR3 sequence is 11 residues long. The CDR3, as DNA: TGCAGTGCCTCAGGGGGCTACGAGCAGTACTTC. As protein: CSASGGYEQYF.